The 13 T cell receptor beta chains below come from one sample, sequenced in a study of cytomegalovirus exposure and HLA in healthy donors (dated by TCRdb to between 2016 and 2019). Library preparation used the immunoSEQ multiplex PCR assay. A mixture of 60 forward primers for TCR Vbeta segments and 13 reverse primers for TCR Jbeta segments was used in the multiplex PCR. TCRdb took this table from immuneACCESS and kept in-frame rearrangements with V and J called. Such tables lack part of the clones; where checked against another copy, unresolved V genes explain under half of the gap, and the rest is unexplained. The sample contains roughly 110,000 clones, roughly 80% of them found a single time. The ten top clones hold around 2.1% of the sample. Sequencing used PBMCs. The source is a man aged 25-45 years in good health and CMV-seronegative.

There are a few counts of this clone. The V gene is TRBV2, the J gene TRBJ2-1; the D is unclear. Germline V gene data show CDR1 as SNHLY and CDR2 as FYNNEI. V lost 5 bases, J lost 0 bases, and 5 bases lay in between. The CDR3 is 13 residues long. The CDR3, as DNA: TGTGCCAGCAGTTTCAGCTCCTACAATGAGCAGTTCTTC. Its protein is CASSFSSYNEQFF.

This chain links TRBV5-1 with TRBJ2-5; 8 nucleotides match TRBD2. From germline, CDR1 is SGHRS and CDR2 YFSETQ. The CDR3 sequence is 15 residues long. V lost 2 bases and J lost 3; bases outside the gene matches: 6. CDR3 sequence reads: CASSFQPGLEETQYF. The CDR3 DNA reads as TGCGCCAGCAGCTTCCAGCCGGGACTAGAAGAGACCCAGTACTTC.

V gene TRBV14 combines with J gene TRBJ2-7; no clear D gene. Germline lookup yields CDR1 SGHDN and CDR2 FVKESK. The CDR3 is 14 amino acids. V was pared by 1 base and J by 0 bases, with 7 bases between. DNA of the CDR3: TGTGCCAGCAGCCAAGGCGCCAACTCCTACGAGCAGTACTTC. As protein: CASSQGANSYEQYF.

DNA of the CDR3: TGTGCCAGCAGTAACAGACAGCTGTCCAATCAGCCCCAGCATTTT. Its translation: CASSNRQLSNQPQHF. The chain has TRBV27 and TRBJ1-5; maybe TRBD1 (5 bases). Trimming removed 5 bases from V and 3 bases from J, with 14 bases in between. The germline gives CDR1 MNHEY, CDR2 SMNVEV (reference sequence). There are 15 residues in the CDR3.

This clone was counted a few times. The chain recombines TRBV6-1 with TRBJ1-4; 7 nucleotides agree with TRBD1. Germline V gene lookup returns CDR1 MNHNS and CDR2 SASEGT. J was trimmed by 8 bases and V by 7 bases; bases with no gene match: 10. This CDR3 has 14 residues. The CDR3: CASMGQRVWEKLFF. The CDR3 nucleotides read TGTGCCAGCATGGGACAGCGCGTATGGGAAAAACTGTTTTTT.

The chain employs TRBV11-2 and TRBJ2-1; weak D call: TRBD2 (6 bases). The V gene's germline CDR1 is SGHAT and CDR2 FQNNGV. The CDR3 extends over 16 amino acids. V lost 6 bases and J lost 9, with 24 bases in between. The CDR3 is CASRSRLGYMGLEQFF. The CDR3 bases are TGTGCCAGCAGATCGAGACTAGGTTATATGGGCCTTGAGCAGTTCTTC.

The chain links TRBV29-1 to TRBJ1-1, with 7 bases fitting TRBD1. The germline V gene encodes CDR1 SQVTM and CDR2 ANQGSEA. The V and J ends lost 4 bases and 5 bases, in that order; junction bases with no gene match: 7. The CDR3 totals 13 residues. Written as DNA, the CDR3 is TGCAGCGTTGGGAGGGGGCTTAAGACTGAAGCTTTCTTT. As protein: CSVGRGLKTEAFF.

The chain couples TRBV30 to TRBJ1-2; 9 positions match TRBD1. V trimming: 2 bases; J trimming: 4 bases; junction bases outside the gene matches: 8. The CDR3 is 15 amino acids. CDR1 is GTSNPN, CDR2 SVGIG, per germline (reference sequence). The CDR3 DNA follows: TGTGCCTGGAGTCATAGACAGGGGGTTCTCTATGGCTACACCTTC. Protein product: CAWSHRQGVLYGYTF.

This clone was observed a few times. The CDR3 nucleotides are TGTGCCAGCAGTGAACTCCGAACAGGCCTCCCCGAGCAGTACTTC. It encodes CASSELRTGLPEQYF. The chain employs TRBV6-1 and TRBJ2-5, with D tentatively TRBD1 (5 bases). The DNA matches TRBJ2-7 better at its end, which makes the J call doubtful. Germline V gives CDR1 MNHNS, CDR2 SASEGT. The CDR3 spans 15 residues.

The V and J genes are TRBV30 and TRBJ1-4, with D tentatively TRBD1 (5 bases). V lost 1 base and J lost 8, with 11 bases in between. The germline CDR1 and CDR2 sequences are GTSNPN and SVGIG (reference sequence). The CDR3 totals 13 residues. CDR3 in DNA: TGTGCCTGGAGTGGAATGCAGGGAGAAAAACTGTTTTTT. Translation: CAWSGMQGEKLFF.

This clone was seen a few times. The identical CDR3 is also encoded by other nucleotide sequences in the sample. The chain employs TRBV2 and TRBJ2-5; 7 positions agree with TRBD2. Germline loops: CDR1 SNHLY, CDR2 FYNNEI. V lost 6 bases, J lost 5 bases, and 6 bases stayed unmatched. The CDR3 extends over 13 amino acids. This CDR3 is CASRRTRGETQYF. The CDR3 DNA sequence: TGTGCCAGCAGGAGGACTAGAGGGGAGACCCAGTACTTC.

This rearrangement joins TRBV30 to TRBJ1-6; 12 nucleotides match TRBD1. Germline CDR1 and CDR2: GTSNPN and SVGIG (reference sequence). There are 19 residues in the CDR3. V shed 0 bases and J 9 bases; nucleotides not matched to a gene: 15. The DNA of the CDR3 is TGTGCCTGGAGTGTATGGGACAGGGGGCCACCAGCCACCCCTTCACCCCTCCACTTT. Protein product: CAWSVWDRGPPATPSPLHF.

J is TRBJ2-1 and V is TRBV27; no firm D call. Germline V lookup: CDR1 MNHEY, CDR2 SMNVEV (reference sequence). Deletions cut 7 bases from V and 3 bases from J, with 7 bases between. The CDR3 extends over 12 amino acids. The CDR3 DNA reads TGTGCCAGCACCGCCGGCTACAATGAGCAGTTCTTC. Translated: CASTAGYNEQFF.